These 22 T cell receptor beta chains share one sample of origin, sequenced in a study of blood T cell repertoires in COVID-19. Assay: immunoSEQ multiplex PCR; the TCRdb copy retains only in-frame clones and omits some. The sample lists over 55,000 clones, approximately 77% occurring once. The sample comprised peripheral blood. The receptor source for this set is a human donor in a cohort sampled during active COVID-19.

The gene calls are TRBV3-1 (or the pseudogene TRBV3-2) and TRBJ2-7; the D gene is possibly TRBD1 (6 bases). The length of the CDR3 is 14 residues. Germline CDR1 LGHDT, CDR2 YNNKEL (reference sequence). The V end lost 1 base, the J end lost 0 bases, and 7 bases lay between the germline ends. CDR3 protein: CASSQGTVSYEQYF. In DNA, the CDR3 is TGTGCCAGCAGCCAAGGGACAGTCTCCTACGAGCAGTACTTC.

The rearrangement joins TRBV6-6 to TRBJ1-5, with no clear D. The CDR3 length is 14 residues. With 6 bases removed from V and 7 bases from J, the gap between germline ends came to 16 bases. Germline assignment: CDR1 MNHNY and CDR2 SVGAGI (reference sequence). The CDR3 reads CASSPGRSVQPQHF. The CDR3 region has the DNA TGTGCCAGCAGCCCTGGGAGGAGCGTCCAGCCCCAGCATTTT.

The chain links TRBV2 to TRBJ2-7; 10 bases are a match to TRBD1. CDR1 and CDR2 from the germline V gene are SNHLY and FYNNEI. Trimming took 5 bases from V and 7 from J; bases not matched to a gene: 5. The CDR3 totals 13 residues. Here the CDR3 reads CASSSGQGREQYF. The CDR3 nucleotides read TGTGCCAGCAGTTCGGGACAGGGGCGAGAGCAGTACTTC.

The CDR3 DNA sequence: TGCGCCAGCAGACTAGCCGGGGAAGAATCACCCCTCCACTTT. This translates into CASRLAGEESPLHF. The chain is built from TRBV5-1 and TRBJ1-6; D is undetermined. Germline V gives CDR1 SGHRS, CDR2 YFSETQ. This CDR3 is 14 amino acids long. V shed 5 bases and J shed 10 bases, with 16 bases lying between them.

V gene TRBV5-1 combines with J gene TRBJ1-2; 7 bases fit TRBD1. This CDR3 region has 14 residues. CDR1 is SGHRS and CDR2 is YFSETQ in the germline V gene. Unmatched junction bases numbered 5, after V lost 6 bases and J lost 0 bases. The CDR3 spells CASTRDSANYGYTF. The CDR3 DNA reads TGCGCCAGCACACGGGACAGCGCTAACTATGGCTACACCTTC.

The V and J genes are TRBV2 and TRBJ2-3; TRBD2 agrees at 12 bases. Per the germline V gene, CDR1 is SNHLY and CDR2 is FYNNEI. There are 16 residues in the CDR3. The ends lost 6 bases at V and 4 bases at J; junction bases unmatched: 8. The CDR3 loop is CASSGTSGSDADTQYF. The CDR3, as DNA: TGTGCCAGCAGCGGGACTAGCGGGTCGGACGCAGATACGCAGTATTTT.

This chain joins TRBV5-4 and TRBJ2-6; 9 bases line up with TRBD2. The V gene end was trimmed by 7 bases and the J gene end by 0 bases; junction bases not matched to a gene: 8. Germline V lookup: CDR1 SGHNT, CDR2 YYREEE (reference sequence). The CDR3 loop spans 17 amino acids. The CDR3 DNA is TGTGCCAGCTCACGCGGGGGGGCTCGCTCTGGGGCCAACGTCCTGACTTTC. It codes for CASSRGGARSGANVLTF. Full variable domain (outside the CDR3, taken from reference TRBV5-4 and TRBJ2-6): ETGVTQSPTHLIKTRGQQVTLRCSSQSGHNTVSWYQQALGQGPQFIFQYYREEENGRGNFPPRFSGLQFPNYSSELNVNALELDDSALYLCASSRGGARSGANVLTFGAGSRLTVL.

V gene TRBV29-1 combines with J gene TRBJ2-7, with 10 bases matching TRBD1. J was trimmed by 5 bases and V by 3 bases; bases with no gene match: 10. CDR1 and CDR2 (germline): SQVTM, ANQGSEA. This CDR3 has 15 amino acids. CDR3 residues: CSVEDDRGLFNEQYF. CDR3 nucleotides: TGCAGCGTTGAGGATGACAGGGGGCTCTTTAACGAGCAGTACTTC.

The chain combines TRBV19 with TRBJ1-2; possible D gene TRBD1, 5 bases. The CDR3 spans 15 residues. Germline-derived CDR1 and CDR2 are LNHDA and SQIVND (reference sequence). The V gene lost 0 bases and the J gene lost 5 bases, with 13 bases spanning the gap. In nucleotides, the CDR3 is TGTGCCAGTAGTATAGACCGGGGGAGTTCGTATGGCTACACCTTC. It translates to CASSIDRGSSYGYTF.

V usage is TRBV2 and J usage is TRBJ1-5, with D unclear. This CDR3 spans 13 amino acids. Trimming removed 5 bases at V and 0 bases at J, with 5 bases between. Germline V gene sequence: CDR1 SNHLY, CDR2 FYNNEI. The CDR3 reads CASSSLSNQPQHF. The CDR3, as DNA: TGTGCCAGCAGTTCTCTTAGCAATCAGCCCCAGCATTTT.

The J gene is TRBJ2-5, the V gene TRBV2, with D uncertain. Per germline, CDR1 SNHLY and CDR2 FYNNEI. The CDR3 is 14 residues long. V gave up 2 bases and J gave up 2 bases, with 9 bases separating them. CDR3 DNA sequence: TGTGCCAGCAGTGAATGGCAGAAGCAAGAGACCCAGTACTTC. Its translation: CASSEWQKQETQYF.

The genes are TRBV18 and TRBJ2-7; 9 bases line up with TRBD2. This CDR3 contains 15 residues. J was trimmed by 3 bases and V by 3 bases; bases with no gene match: 6. Per germline, CDR1 KGHSH and CDR2 LQKENI. CDR3 coding DNA: TGTGCCAGCTCACCTAATAGCGGGGGTGTCTACGAGCAGTACTTC. This translates into CASSPNSGGVYEQYF.

V usage is TRBV28 and J usage is TRBJ1-1; 7 bases match TRBD1. This CDR3 comprises 15 residues. Per the germline V gene, CDR1 is MDHEN and CDR2 is SYDVKM. J was trimmed by 6 bases and V by 3 bases; bases with no gene match: 10. This CDR3 is CASSFIRGRSAEAFF. CDR3 coding DNA: TGTGCCAGCAGTTTTATAAGGGGGCGGAGCGCTGAAGCTTTCTTT.

This chain uses TRBV7-9 with TRBJ2-7; D is perhaps TRBD2 (6 bases). The germline V gene has CDR1 SEHNR and CDR2 FQNEAQ (reference sequence). CDR3 length: 15 amino acids. Trimming stripped 5 bases from V and 0 bases from J, with 14 bases between. Here the CDR3 DNA reads TGTGCCAGCAGCCCCTCGGGAGTCAGCTCCTACGAGCAGTACTTC. Protein sequence: CASSPSGVSSYEQYF.

Only a few counts were recorded for this clone. V is TRBV5-4 and J is TRBJ1-1, with 7 bases aligning to TRBD1. The CDR3 sequence is 13 residues long. Germline V CDR1 and CDR2: SGHNT, YYREEE (reference sequence). Trimming cost V 5 bases and J 8 bases; bases outside gene matches: 9. The chain's CDR3 is CASSYGTVVEAFF. The CDR3 nucleotides are TGTGCCAGCAGTTATGGGACAGTCGTGGAAGCTTTCTTT. Together with reference TRBV5-4 and TRBJ1-1, the CDR3 gives the full variable domain: ETGVTQSPTHLIKTRGQQVTLRCSSQSGHNTVSWYQQALGQGPQFIFQYYREEENGRGNFPPRFSGLQFPNYSSELNVNALELDDSALYLCASSYGTVVEAFFGQGTRLTVV.

The rearrangement links TRBV28 to TRBJ1-1; D is ambiguous. This CDR3 region has 12 residues. CDR1 is MDHEN and CDR2 is SYDVKM in the germline V gene. Trimming shortened V by 7 bases and J by 7 bases, and 13 bases separated the two germline ends. The CDR3 DNA sequence: TGTGCCAGCACCGCTTCGGAGGGTGAAGCTTTCTTT. It specifies CASTASEGEAFF.

With respect to this clone: The sample holds other DNA sequences that translate to the same CDR3. V and J are TRBV19 and TRBJ2-1; weak D call: TRBD1 (5 bases). The CDR3 extends over 12 amino acids. The V gene's germline CDR1 is LNHDA and CDR2 SQIVND (reference sequence). Trimming stripped 2 bases from V and 7 bases from J, with 6 bases between. CDR3 region: CASSIRGNEQFF. CDR3 coding DNA: TGTGCCAGTAGTATAAGGGGTAATGAGCAGTTCTTC.

The chain carries TRBV9 and TRBJ2-7; 7 nucleotides line up with TRBD1. J gave up 1 base and V 4 bases, and 5 bases lay outside the gene matches. This CDR3 contains 14 residues. Germline V gene data show CDR1 as SGDLS and CDR2 as YYNGEE. The CDR3 here is CASSIGTVSYEQYF. CDR3 nucleotides: TGTGCCAGCAGCATCGGGACAGTTTCCTACGAGCAGTACTTC.

The chain has TRBV5-1 and TRBJ1-1; D is possibly TRBD1 (6 bases). The V end was cut by 5 bases, the J end by 6 bases, with 20 bases between. The CDR3 runs to 15 residues. CDR1 is SGHRS and CDR2 is YFSETQ in the germline V gene. CDR3 sequence reads: CASSIRDIGSAEAFF. CDR3 sequence (DNA): TGCGCCAGCAGTATCCGGGACATCGGATCCGCTGAAGCTTTCTTT.

The rearrangement uses TRBV9 and TRBJ2-7; D is unclear. Looked up from germline, CDR1 is SGDLS and CDR2 is YYNGEE. V was clipped by 1 base and J by 5 bases, with 16 bases between them. The CDR3 runs 15 residues. The CDR3, as DNA: TGTGCCAGCAGCGTATCTTCTTACGGTTTCGACGAGCAGTACTTC. It is translated as CASSVSSYGFDEQYF.

The rearrangement links TRBV28 to TRBJ2-3, with 13 bases aligning to TRBD2. The germline V gene has CDR1 MDHEN and CDR2 SYDVKM. The CDR3 extends over 16 amino acids. Trimming removed 7 bases from V and 2 bases from J; junction bases left unmatched: 6. CDR3 protein: CASTPGLAGLTDTQYF. The CDR3 bases are TGTGCCAGCACCCCGGGACTAGCGGGGCTCACAGATACGCAGTATTTT.

The rearrangement uses TRBV12-5 and TRBJ2-7; TRBD1 aligns across 7 bases. From germline, CDR1 is LGHNT and CDR2 FRNRAP. V was clipped by 5 bases and J by 7 bases; unmatched bases: 11. The CDR3 loop spans 14 amino acids. The CDR3 loop reads CASGVRQGPGEQYF. In DNA form, the CDR3 reads TGTGCTAGTGGTGTTCGACAGGGCCCGGGAGAGCAGTACTTC.